These 2 T cell receptor beta chains share one sample of origin, sequenced in a study of technical replicates of blood from a few donors. Only in-frame clones appear in the TCRdb table, and some are missing; sequencing was by immunoSEQ multiplex PCR. This sample carries some 70,000 clones, more than 90% of them seen once, and the ten largest clones take over 0.3%. Sequenced input: T cells isolated from PBMCs. These receptors originate from a human donor in good health.

The J gene is TRBJ1-1, the V gene TRBV15; D not certain. Trimming took off 0 bases at V and 4 bases at J, with 12 bases between the two ends. CDR1 and CDR2 from the germline V gene are LNHNV and YYDKDF (reference sequence). The CDR3 sequence is 15 residues long. The DNA of the CDR3 is TGTGCCACCAGCAGAGATGGACGGGAGGGCACTGAAGCTTTCTTT. It encodes CATSRDGREGTEAFF.

The chain uses TRBV30 and TRBJ2-7; 7 bases are shared with TRBD2. The CDR3 length is 12 residues. Germline CDR1 and CDR2: GTSNPN and SVGIG (reference sequence). V was clipped by 2 bases and J by 4 bases; unmatched bases: 2. CDR3 DNA: TGTGCCTGGAGTAGCGGGATGTACGAGCAGTACTTC. Protein sequence: CAWSSGMYEQYF. Filled out from reference TRBV30 and TRBJ2-7, the complete variable domain reads SQTIHQWPATLVQPVGSPLSLECTVEGTSNPNLYWYRQAAGRGLQLLFYSVGIGQISSEVPQNLSASRPQDRQFILSSKKLLLSDSGFYLCAWSSGMYEQYFGPGTRLTVT.